This is a list of T cell receptor beta chains from one sample in a study of blood T cell repertoires in COVID-19. Sequencing was performed with immunoSEQ multiplex PCR; in TCRdb, only in-frame clones are kept and a portion is missing. Of some 170,000 clones in the sample, around 80% were seen once. Sequencing was done on a sample of peripheral blood. Receptors originate from a woman older than 75 with acute or convalescent COVID-19. The CDR3 runs from the conserved cysteine through the conserved F or W. D genes are given only for firm matches. Size is stated for part of the rows, as once, few or many counts, or as a class when the clone is expanded.

clone_size j_call v_call d_call cdr3_nt cdr3_aa
NA TRBJ2-3 TRBV5-5 TRBD2 TGTGCCAGCAGCCCAGGACTAGTTTCGGGAGATACGCAGTATTTT CASSPGLVSGDTQYF
NA TRBJ2-1 TRBV2 TRBD2 TGTGCCAGCAGTGAAATGGGTGGCGGGGGGCCTTACAATGAGCAGTTCTTC CASSEMGGGGPYNEQFF
once TRBJ1-1 TRBV6-6 NA TGTGCCACCCTCCGGGACATCGACACTGAAGCTTTCTTT CATLRDIDTEAFF
NA TRBJ1-6 TRBV2 TRBD1 TGTGCCAGCTCCCTAGGGGCAGGGGGCACTTCACCCCTCCACTTT CASSLGAGGTSPLHF
NA TRBJ2-7 TRBV7-7 TRBD1 TGTGCTAGCAGCTTTGGACAGGGCCCTAAAAGCGAGCAGTACTTC CASSFGQGPKSEQYF
NA TRBJ2-3 TRBV29-1 TRBD2 TGCAGCGTTGAATCTCCGGCTAGCGGGTCCCCCGATACGCAGTATTTT CSVESPASGSPDTQYF
NA TRBJ2-7 TRBV27 NA TGTGCCAGCAGAACCACCCCCGGACAGACCTACGAGCAGTACTTC CASRTTPGQTYEQYF
once TRBJ2-5 TRBV2 NA TGTGCCAGCAGTGGCCCAGGGGCAGAGACCCAGTACTTC CASSGPGAETQYF
NA TRBJ1-1 TRBV5-1 NA TGCGCCAGCAGCTTGGAGGAGGGTAGGAACACTGAAGCTTTCTTT CASSLEEGRNTEAFF
NA TRBJ2-7 TRBV18 TRBD1 TGTGCCAGCTCACCACGAAATACAGGGGCGACGGGCTACGAGCAGTACTTC CASSPRNTGATGYEQYF
NA TRBJ2-5 TRBV4-2 NA TGTGCCAGCAGCCGGGATAAGACAGGCCCCGGGGCCCAGTACTTC CASSRDKTGPGAQYF
NA TRBJ1-1 TRBV5-1 NA TGCGCCAGCAGCCCTCTCGGGGGGCGCGGGGTGAACACTGAAGCTTTCTTT CASSPLGGRGVNTEAFF
few TRBJ2-1 TRBV28 TRBD2 TGTGCCAGCAGTTGGCCTTTTACTAGCGGGAGGGCCCATGAGCAGTTCTTC CASSWPFTSGRAHEQFF
NA TRBJ1-1 TRBV12-5 NA TGTGCTAGTGGTTCCGGAGTTGTGAACACTGAAGCTTTCTTT CASGSGVVNTEAFF
once TRBJ2-1 TRBV6-2/TRBV6-3 NA TGTGCCAGCAGTTACTTGACAGGGTGGGGGGACAATGAGCAGTTCTTC CASSYLTGWGDNEQFF
NA TRBJ2-5 TRBV6-5 NA TGTGCCAGCAGTTACTCGATCGGGAAGCTAGAGACCCAGTACTTC CASSYSIGKLETQYF
once TRBJ2-7 TRBV12-5 NA TGTGCTAGTGGTTCGGACAGCTACGAGCAGTACTTC CASGSDSYEQYF
NA TRBJ2-1 TRBV5-4 NA TGTGCCAGCAGCGGCAGGGACTACAATGAGCAGTTCTTC CASSGRDYNEQFF
NA TRBJ1-2 TRBV7-9 NA TGTGCCAGCAGCTTAGGCGGGCAGTCTAACTATGGCTACACCTTC CASSLGGQSNYGYTF
once TRBJ2-7 TRBV6-2/TRBV6-3 TRBD2 TGTGCCAGCAGTCAATCTACCGGGACTACCGTACGACCAATTCTCTACGAGCAGTACTTC CASSQSTGTTVRPILYEQYF
NA TRBJ2-3 TRBV7-2 NA TGTGCCAGCAGCTTGGGGTCAGGGGGCACAGATACGCAGTATTTT CASSLGSGGTDTQYF
NA TRBJ1-2 TRBV11-2 NA TGTGCCAGCAGCTTAGGAGGGAACTATGGCTACACCTTC CASSLGGNYGYTF
few TRBJ1-5 TRBV5-6 TRBD1 TGTGCCAGCAGCTTGGCCCGGGACAGAGTAAATCAGCCCCAGCATTTT CASSLARDRVNQPQHF
NA TRBJ1-2 TRBV10-3 TRBD1 TGTGCCATCAGCAGCACAGGGGAAGATTACTATGGCTACACCTTC CAISSTGEDYYGYTF
NA TRBJ1-6 TRBV7-2 TRBD1 TGTGCCAGCAGCCCACAGGGGGCTCGGGGATCACCCCTCCACTTT CASSPQGARGSPLHF
NA TRBJ2-5 TRBV30 NA TGTGCCTGGAGTGTACAAGGGGGGGCCGTGGAGACCCAGTACTTC CAWSVQGGAVETQYF
NA TRBJ1-2 TRBV19 NA TGTGCCAGTAGTATCCAGGGGTGGAGCGGCTACACCTTC CASSIQGWSGYTF
NA TRBJ1-3 TRBV3-1/TRBV3-2 NA TGTGCCAGCAGCGCAACGAAGAGCGGAAACACCATATATTTT CASSATKSGNTIYF
NA TRBJ1-1 TRBV18 TRBD1 TGTGCCAGCTCTCTCAAAAGGGGACAGGTAGCTTTCTTT CASSLKRGQVAFF
NA TRBJ2-7 TRBV14 TRBD1 TGTGCCAGCAGCCAGGGACAGGGATTCTCCTACGAGCAGTACTTC CASSQGQGFSYEQYF
NA TRBJ2-1 TRBV5-6 TRBD2 TGTGCCAGCAGCTTGGATCGACTAGCGTACTACAATGAGCAGTTCTTC CASSLDRLAYYNEQFF
NA TRBJ2-1 TRBV2 TRBD1 TGTGCCAGCAGCGTGACAGGGGGGCCCTACAATGAGCAGTTCTTC CASSVTGGPYNEQFF
few TRBJ2-1 TRBV6-5 NA TGTGCCAGCCGAAGTGGGCGGGGTGGGAATGAGCAGTTCTTC CASRSGRGGNEQFF
NA TRBJ2-7 TRBV23-1 TRBD1 TGCGCCAGCAGTTACGACAGGGTACACTACGAGCAGTACTTC CASSYDRVHYEQYF
NA TRBJ2-7 TRBV5-5 TRBD1 TGTGCCAGCAGCTTTGCCGAGACAGGGTCGACATTCGAGCAGTACTTC CASSFAETGSTFEQYF
NA TRBJ2-1 TRBV7-8 TRBD2 TGTGCCAGCAGCTTAGCGTTAGCTAGCGGGGGCGGTGAGCAGTTCTTC CASSLALASGGGEQFF
NA TRBJ1-2 TRBV9 NA TGTGCCAGCAGCGTAGCTACGACAGTTTATGGCTACACCTTC CASSVATTVYGYTF
NA TRBJ2-5 TRBV25-1 NA TGTGCCAGCAGTGACCCCCGGTTACACGAGGGGACCCAGTACTTC CASSDPRLHEGTQYF
few TRBJ2-5 TRBV2 NA TGTGCCAGCAGCGGCGCAGGTTTCGTGGAGACCCAGTACTTC CASSGAGFVETQYF
NA TRBJ2-7 TRBV5-5 TRBD2 TGTGCCAGCAGCTTGCAAGCGGGAGACGGCTACGAGCAGTACTTC CASSLQAGDGYEQYF
NA TRBJ2-7 TRBV3-1/TRBV3-2 NA TGTGCCAGCAGCCAAGACCCCCAACAGACCGCCTACGAGCAGTACTTC CASSQDPQQTAYEQYF
NA TRBJ2-3 TRBV3-1/TRBV3-2 NA TGTGCCAGCAGCGGAGCCCCGACAGATACGCAGTATTTT CASSGAPTDTQYF
once TRBJ2-7 TRBV21-1 NA TGTGCCAGCAGCATCCGGGACAGGCACTACGAGCAGTACTTC CASSIRDRHYEQYF
NA TRBJ1-2 TRBV6-6 NA TGTGCCAGCAGCTATCCCTCGGCAGGGGATTTGGGCTACACCTTC CASSYPSAGDLGYTF
NA TRBJ1-2 TRBV3-1/TRBV3-2 NA TGTGCCAGCAGCCAAATCGTACAGGCAGTTTATGGCTACACCTTC CASSQIVQAVYGYTF
NA TRBJ2-5 TRBV7-6 TRBD2 TGTGCCAGCAGCTTAGCGGGCGGGACTAGCGGGCGAGAGACCCAGTACTTC CASSLAGGTSGRETQYF